Below are 10 T cell receptor beta chains sequenced from a single sample in a study of shared clonotypes between healthy human individuals. Assay used: immunoSEQ multiplex PCR; TCRdb lists only in-frame clones, some missing. The profile shows around 2.5 million clones, 93% of them singletons. The source material was naive CD4+ T cells from PBMCs. Subset in this sample: CD45RA+ positively selected. Every receptor here comes from a man aged 18-30 years in good health. Some clones in this sample may be carry-over from other donors' samples.

The V call is TRBV5-1, the J call TRBJ1-1; D gene uncertain. The germline V and J ends were trimmed by 3 bases and 2 bases, with 17 bases remaining between them. The CDR3 loop spans 16 amino acids. CDR1 is SGHRS and CDR2 is YFSETQ in the germline V gene. CDR3 nucleotides: TGCGCCAGCAGCTCGACACTCACCACGGATAACACTGAAGCTTTCTTT. This translates into CASSSTLTTDNTEAFF.

The DNA for the CDR3 is TGCGCCAGCAGCCAGAGATCCCTAATCGCGAACACCGGGGAGCTGTTTTTT. This sequence encodes CASSQRSLIANTGELFF. The J gene is TRBJ2-2, the V gene TRBV5-1, with unresolved D. Germline V CDR1 and CDR2: SGHRS, YFSETQ. Trimming removed 4 bases from V and 0 bases from J, with 16 bases in between. The CDR3 is made up of 17 amino acids.

V is TRBV18 and J is TRBJ1-3; perhaps TRBD1 as D (6 bases). The CDR3 totals 17 residues. Germline CDR1 KGHSH, CDR2 LQKENI. The V end lost 3 bases, the J end lost 1 base, and 16 bases lay between the germline ends. CDR3 in DNA: TGTGCCAGCTCACCTACGGGGGGCAGGTGGTCTGGAAACACCATATATTTT. Its protein is CASSPTGGRWSGNTIYF.

To note about this clone: The same CDR3 can be traced to other DNA sequences in this sample. The V and J genes are TRBV5-1 and TRBJ2-1, with 11 bases fitting TRBD2. In germline, CDR1 is SGHRS, CDR2 YFSETQ. The trim removed 4 bases at V and 2 bases at J, leaving 5 bases unmatched. CDR3 length: 16 amino acids. CDR3 coding DNA: TGCGCCAGCAGCCCCGGGACTAGCGGAACCTACAATGAGCAGTTCTTC. Translation gives CASSPGTSGTYNEQFF.

DNA for the CDR3: TGTGCCAGTCTCCCCACGGGGGGCCCCTACAATGAGCAGTTCTTC. The encoded protein is CASLPTGGPYNEQFF. V and J are TRBV7-3 and TRBJ2-1; the D gene is possibly TRBD2 (7 bases). The CDR3 runs 15 residues. The ends were cut back, 9 bases at V and 2 bases at J, with 17 bases in the middle. Looked up from germline, CDR1 is SGHTA and CDR2 is FQGTGA.

The chain combines TRBV5-4 with TRBJ1-2; possible D gene TRBD1, 5 bases. The CDR3 covers 15 residues. Germline V CDR1 and CDR2: SGHNT, YYREEE (reference sequence). Trimming took 6 bases from V and 4 from J, leaving 19 bases between them. In DNA form, the CDR3 reads TGTGCCAGCACCCCCGGGGCGGGCGAGTTCTATGGCTACACCTTC. As protein: CASTPGAGEFYGYTF.

The chain couples TRBV5-4 to TRBJ2-7; TRBD2 aligns across 8 bases. Germline V CDR1 and CDR2: SGHNT, YYREEE (reference sequence). The CDR3 totals 16 residues. V lost 4 bases to trimming and J lost 2 bases; unmatched junction nucleotides: 11. The CDR3 spells CASSQKAGAPPYEQYF. The CDR3 DNA sequence: TGTGCCAGCAGCCAAAAAGCGGGAGCACCGCCCTACGAGCAGTACTTC. Together with reference TRBV5-4 and TRBJ2-7, the CDR3 gives the full variable domain: ETGVTQSPTHLIKTRGQQVTLRCSSQSGHNTVSWYQQALGQGPQFIFQYYREEENGRGNFPPRFSGLQFPNYSSELNVNALELDDSALYLCASSQKAGAPPYEQYFGPGTRLTVT.

The chain couples TRBV29-1 to TRBJ2-7; D is undetermined. V was pared by 4 bases and J by 3 bases, with 10 bases between. Germline assignment: CDR1 SQVTM and CDR2 ANQGSEA. The CDR3 contains 12 residues. The CDR3 sequence: CSVVKSNYEQYF. DNA of the CDR3: TGCAGCGTTGTTAAGAGCAACTACGAGCAGTACTTC.

On this clone: Within the sample, other DNA sequences also encode this same CDR3. The V call is TRBV5-1, the J call TRBJ2-3, with D maybe TRBD1 (6 bases). The V gene's germline CDR1 is SGHRS and CDR2 YFSETQ. The CDR3 extends over 15 amino acids. V dropped 4 bases and J dropped 0 bases, with 12 bases sitting between them. CDR3: CASSTGTGSTDTQYF. CDR3 sequence (DNA): TGCGCCAGCAGCACCGGAACAGGGAGCACAGATACGCAGTATTTT.

Notes on this clone: This specimen includes other DNA sequences encoding the same CDR3. V is TRBV28 and J is TRBJ1-2; D is unresolved. Between the trimmed V and J ends, which lost 1 base and 8 bases, there was a span of 8 bases. From germline, CDR1 is MDHEN and CDR2 SYDVKM. The CDR3 loop spans 12 amino acids. CDR3 residues: CASSLSVGGYTF. CDR3 sequence (DNA): TGTGCCAGCAGTTTATCAGTAGGAGGCTACACCTTC.